This TCR beta chain was retrieved from a study of metastatic and nonmetastatic thyroid tumors. Study-wide background: Across peripheral blood and tumor or nodule tissue samples taken from malignant and benign thyroid patients, the repertoires were compared with one another.

The entire patient cohort was treatment-naive prior to thyroid surgery. To note about this clone: The antigen is undetermined.

Original processing methods: Construction of a distant-metastasis classifier for papillary thyroid cancer relied on CDR3 differences across clinicopathological groups. Using MiXCR, TCRdb reanalyzed the PCR reads. The V and J calls and clone size are TCRdb's, not the authors'. The sample lists over 30,000 clones, about a fifth seen once, with roughly 3.1% in the top ten. Study-level points and caveats: For both blood and tumor, malignant thyroid tumors reportedly showed significantly higher TCR beta diversity than benign nodules did.

Germline CDR1 reads DFQATT; CDR2 reads SNEGSKA (reference sequence). The V and J ends lost 0 bases and 9 bases respectively, with 15 bases between them. The CDR3 is 14 residues long. The TCR originated in a male donor with papillary thyroid cancer or a benign thyroid nodule (not recorded which). Some clones in this sample may be carry-over from other donors' samples. This sequence joins TRBV20-1 and TRBJ1-5; D is unclear. The sample was tumor tissue. This CDR3 reads CSARDSGAYGPQHF. DNA of the CDR3: TGCAGTGCTAGAGATTCAGGTGCGTACGGGCCCCAGCATTTT.